Listed here are 30 T cell receptor beta chains from one sample, sequenced in a study of CD8 T cells in ankylosing spondylitis. TCRdb reanalysed the 5' RACE reads using MiXCR and keeps one entry per CDR3 protein. The table includes over 450,000 distinct CDR3 sequences, approximately 11% detected once. Study observations and caveats: Ankylosing spondylitis blood appeared to carry a characteristic TCR beta motif of several highly homologous variants.

These receptors lack a known antigen. Sequencing was performed on blood, either unsorted or a sorted T cell fraction (not recorded which). The receptors were gathered from a male donor with ankylosing spondylitis.

The chain joins TRBV12-3 or TRBV12-4 to TRBJ2-3, with 7 bases identical to TRBD2. J lost 2 bases, V lost 8 bases, and 10 bases had no gene match. CDR3 length equals 15 residues. This chain's CDR3 is CASRGLAAVTDTQYF. CDR3 nucleotides: TGTGCCAGCCGCGGCCTAGCGGCGGTCACAGATACGCAGTATTTT.

The CDR3 spells CATSREASGRARYEQYF. CDR3 DNA sequence: TGTGCCACCAGCAGAGAGGCTAGCGGGAGGGCCCGGTACGAGCAGTACTTC. The chain carries TRBV15 and TRBJ2-7; the match to TRBD2 covers 12 bases. Germline trimming cut 0 bases from V and 4 bases from J; bases unmatched to any gene: 7. CDR1 and CDR2 from the germline V gene are LNHNV and YYDKDF (reference sequence). The CDR3 covers 17 residues. Full variable domain (outside the CDR3, taken from reference TRBV15 and TRBJ2-7): DAMVIQNPRYQVTQFGKPVTLSCSQTLNHNVMYWYQQKSSQAPKLLFHYYDKDFNNEADTPDNFQSRRPNTSFCFLDIRSPGLGDTAMYLCATSREASGRARYEQYFGPGTRLTVT.

A remark on this clonotype: A much larger clone differs from this one at a single base, so this may be a read error. V and J are TRBV12-3 or TRBV12-4 and TRBJ1-2, with D perhaps TRBD1 (5 bases). The CDR3 has 14 amino acids. CDR3 protein: CVSNPTQGHRGYTF. CDR3 nucleotide sequence: TGTGTCAGCAACCCGACCCAGGGTCATCGTGGCTACACCTTC.

The chain joins TRBV7-8 to TRBJ2-7; no clear D gene. Between the trimmed V and J ends, which lost 3 bases and 2 bases, there was a span of 11 bases. The CDR3 totals 14 residues. CDR1 and CDR2 from the germline V gene are SGHVS and FQNEAQ. DNA for the CDR3: TGTGCCAGCAGCTTGCGGCCAGACCCCTACGAGCAGTACTTC. Translation gives CASSLRPDPYEQYF.

The chain has TRBV7-8 and TRBJ2-3, with 9 bases that match TRBD1. The CDR3 is 16 amino acids. Germline V gene sequence: CDR1 SGHVS, CDR2 FQNEAQ. The V segment lost 4 bases and the J segment 2 bases; nucleotides outside the gene matches: 7. CDR3 in DNA: TGTGCCAGCAGCTCACGGACAGGGGTCTTCACAGATACGCAGTATTTT. It specifies CASSSRTGVFTDTQYF.

This clonotype appeared a few times. This chain links TRBV5-1 with TRBJ2-3; 7 bases align to TRBD1. Trimming cost V 6 bases and J 4 bases; bases outside gene matches: 11. The V gene's germline CDR1 is SGHRS and CDR2 YFSETQ. The CDR3 runs 15 residues. CDR3 coding DNA: TGCGCCAGCACCAAGGGACAGTCTCCGGCAGATACGCAGTATTTT. Its protein product is CASTKGQSPADTQYF. The whole variable domain, remainder taken from reference TRBV5-1 and TRBJ2-3, is KAGVTQTPRYLIKTRGQQVTLSCSPISGHRSVSWYQQTPGQGLQFLFEYFSETQRNKGNFPGRFSGRQFSNSRSEMNVSTLELGDSALYLCASTKGQSPADTQYFGPGTRLTVL.

This clonotype was observed a few times. V is TRBV20-1 and J is TRBJ2-2; tentative D call: TRBD1 (6 bases). Germline V lookup: CDR1 DFQATT, CDR2 SNEGSKA (reference sequence). Trimming took 8 bases from V and 4 from J, leaving 20 bases between them. The CDR3 consists of 15 residues. As DNA, the CDR3 is TGCAGTTCCATCAGACGACGAGGGGGCACCGGGGAGCTGTTTTTT. Its protein product is CSSIRRRGGTGELFF.

The CDR3 DNA reads as TGTGCCAGCAACTCAATCTATGAGCAGTTCTTC. Translated: CASNSIYEQFF. V gene TRBV7-2 combines with J gene TRBJ2-1; D is unclear. From germline, CDR1 is SGHTA and CDR2 FQGNSA. The CDR3 is 11 residues long. V shed 7 bases and J shed 8 bases, with 9 bases lying between them.

This rearrangement joins TRBV7-8 to TRBJ2-1; 13 bases line up with TRBD2. Per the germline V gene, CDR1 is SGHVS and CDR2 is FQNEAQ. This CDR3 is 15 amino acids long. With V trimmed by 5 bases and J by 8 bases, 6 bases remained unmatched. The CDR3 bases are TGTGCCAGCAGCACAAGGACTAGCGGGAGCGATGAGCAGTTCTTC. Its translation is CASSTRTSGSDEQFF.

This clonotype was seen many times. The chain has TRBV4-2 and TRBJ2-2; D tentatively reads TRBD1 or TRBD2 (5 bases each). The CDR3 length is 16 residues. Germline V CDR1 and CDR2: LGHNA, YNFKEQ. Trimming shortened V by 0 bases and J by 1 base, and 9 bases separated the two germline ends. The CDR3 sequence is CASSQDSGRNTGELFF. CDR3 coding DNA: TGTGCCAGCAGCCAAGATTCAGGGAGGAACACCGGGGAGCTGTTTTTT.

The gene calls are TRBV3-1 and TRBJ2-5, with D perhaps TRBD2 (5 bases). The length of the CDR3 is 15 residues. V lost 3 bases and J 2 bases, leaving 13 bases between the germline ends. Looked up from germline, CDR1 is LGHDT and CDR2 is YNNKEL (reference sequence). The CDR3 coding sequence is TGTGCCAGCAGCCAGCGGGCTCAGGCTCAAGAGACCCAGTACTTC. It specifies CASSQRAQAQETQYF.

This clonotype came up a few times. The genes are TRBV11-2 and TRBJ2-2; 8 positions match TRBD2. The CDR3 spans 19 residues. V dropped 5 bases and J dropped 6; count of bases not matched to a gene: 20. Germline V gene lookup returns CDR1 SGHAT and CDR2 FQNNGV. The DNA of the CDR3 is TGTGCCAGCAGCATCAATCGAGGGGGACAAGCGGGAGTCCCCGGGGAGCTGTTTTTT. Protein product: CASSINRGGQAGVPGELFF.

In this sample, this clonotype turned up a few times. This sequence joins TRBV24-1 and TRBJ2-1; D gene ambiguous. CDR3 size: 17 residues. Trimming removed 4 bases from V and 0 bases from J, with 15 bases in between. Per germline, CDR1 KGHDR and CDR2 SFDVKD. The CDR3 region is CATSDPTAEASYNEQFF. As DNA, the CDR3 is TGTGCCACCAGTGACCCCACTGCGGAAGCCTCCTACAATGAGCAGTTCTTC.

This clonotype was seen only a few times. The J gene is TRBJ1-1, the V gene TRBV20-1, with a tentative D call TRBD1 (6 bases). Germline loops: CDR1 DFQATT, CDR2 SNEGSKA (reference sequence). The V end lost 6 bases, the J end lost 1 base, and 15 bases lay between the germline ends. This CDR3 is built from 14 residues. CDR3 loop: CSARRGGKNTEAFF. Written as DNA, the CDR3 is TGCAGTGCAAGAAGGGGGGGAAAGAACACTGAAGCTTTCTTT.

The genes are TRBV29-1 and TRBJ2-1, with D perhaps given as TRBD1 or TRBD2 (5 bases each). With 4 bases removed from V and 6 bases from J, the gap between germline ends came to 19 bases. This CDR3 contains 15 residues. Per germline, CDR1 SQVTM and CDR2 ANQGSEA. The DNA for the CDR3 is TGCAGCGTTGGGATCCGGGACCCGGGGAGCAATGAGCAGTTCTTC. It translates to CSVGIRDPGSNEQFF.

The gene calls are TRBV2 and TRBJ2-3, with 9 positions matching TRBD2. Germline V gene lookup returns CDR1 SNHLY and CDR2 FYNNEI. With 6 bases clipped from V and 1 base from J, the junction kept 5 bases outside the gene matches. This CDR3 has 15 residues. CDR3 residues: CASSGVAGGTDTQYF. As DNA, the CDR3 is TGTGCCAGCAGCGGGGTAGCGGGGGGCACAGATACGCAGTATTTT.

There are a few counts of this clonotype. This chain joins TRBV10-3 and TRBJ2-3; 14 positions match TRBD2. Trimming took 3 bases from V and 4 from J; bases not matched to a gene: 6. The CDR3 has 17 residues. Germline loops: CDR1 ENHRY, CDR2 SYGVKD. This chain's CDR3 is CAISEGTSGRGADTQYF. The CDR3 nucleotides are TGTGCCATCAGTGAAGGGACTAGCGGGAGAGGGGCAGATACGCAGTATTTT.

This clonotype was counted between two and nine times. The chain combines TRBV4-1 with TRBJ1-2; 7 nucleotides line up with TRBD1. Germline CDR1 and CDR2: MGHRA and YSYEKL. After removal of 0 bases from V and 5 bases from J, the junction contained 12 bases not matched to a gene. This CDR3 has 17 residues. The CDR3 protein is CASSQDSFGTEGYGYTF. The CDR3 DNA reads TGCGCCAGCAGCCAAGATTCTTTCGGGACAGAAGGTTATGGCTACACCTTC.

This clonotype was picked up many times. The chain uses TRBV4-2 and TRBJ2-4, with TRBD2 matching 7 bases. Germline V lookup: CDR1 LGHNA, CDR2 YNFKEQ. Trimming cost V 5 bases and J 2 bases; bases outside gene matches: 9. This CDR3 is 16 amino acids long. CDR3 loop: CASSGGGSGPKNIQYF. In nucleotides, the CDR3 is TGTGCCAGCAGCGGGGGGGGTAGCGGCCCCAAAAACATTCAGTACTTC.

This clonotype has ten or more counts. V usage is TRBV6-6 and J usage is TRBJ1-5; TRBD1 might be the D (5 bases). In germline, CDR1 is MNHNY, CDR2 SVGAGI (reference sequence). The V and J ends lost 9 bases and 5 bases respectively, with 11 bases between them. The CDR3 sequence is 12 residues long. Written as DNA, the CDR3 is TGTGCCAGTTCCTGGGGGGATCAGCCCCAGCATTTT. Translating gives CASSWGDQPQHF.

A single count supports this clonotype. V gene TRBV2 combines with J gene TRBJ1-1; D is undetermined. This CDR3 contains 11 residues. Germline lookup yields CDR1 SNHLY and CDR2 FYNNEI. Trimming took 2 bases from V and 11 from J, leaving 9 bases between them. The CDR3 region has the DNA TGTGCCAGCAGTGAACTACTGGATGCTTTCTTT. Amino acids: CASSELLDAFF.

This clonotype was seen ten or more times. V gene TRBV5-1 combines with J gene TRBJ2-5; unclear D gene. CDR1 SGHRS and CDR2 YFSETQ come from the germline V gene. This CDR3 is built from 14 residues. With 1 base removed from V and 5 bases from J, the gap between germline ends came to 12 bases. CDR3 amino acids: CASSLSSSSETQYF. DNA for the CDR3: TGCGCCAGCAGCTTGTCTTCGAGTTCTGAGACCCAGTACTTC.

This clonotype was counted only a few times. This rearrangement joins TRBV2 to TRBJ2-7; D is perhaps TRBD1 (6 bases). V lost 6 bases and J lost 5, with 17 bases in between. Looked up from germline, CDR1 is SNHLY and CDR2 is FYNNEI. The CDR3 sequence is 14 residues long. The CDR3 protein is CASSLNRDMHEQYV. The CDR3, as DNA: TGTGCCAGCAGCTTAAACAGGGATATGCACGAGCAGTACGTC.

This clonotype was recorded a few times. This chain joins TRBV18 and TRBJ1-3; D is uncertain. This CDR3 contains 13 residues. The V end was cut by 3 bases, the J end by 8 bases, with 11 bases between. Germline loops: CDR1 KGHSH, CDR2 LQKENI. The CDR3 DNA reads TGTGCCAGCTCACCCCGAAATCAGGACACCATATATTTT. It yields the protein CASSPRNQDTIYF.

The J gene is TRBJ2-7, the V gene TRBV15; tentatively, D is TRBD1 (6 bases). The germline gives CDR1 LNHNV, CDR2 YYDKDF (reference sequence). The CDR3 extends over 16 amino acids. V lost 5 bases to trimming and J lost 0 bases, with 17 bases between them. CDR3 nucleotide sequence: TGTGCCACCAGCCTACATAGGGGACAAGACTCCTACGAGCAGTACTTC. Protein sequence: CATSLHRGQDSYEQYF.

This clonotype was observed many times. The chain is built from TRBV3-1 and TRBJ1-2, with D hard to call. Germline V lookup: CDR1 LGHDT, CDR2 YNNKEL (reference sequence). CDR3 length equals 13 residues. The V end lost 4 bases, the J end lost 4 bases, and 10 bases lay between the germline ends. The DNA of the CDR3 is TGTGCCAGCAGCCGGGGAACCTCCTATGGCTACACCTTC. This gives the protein CASSRGTSYGYTF.

This clonotype has just a few counts. The CDR3 DNA reads TGTGCCAGCGATACCAGTGGAACTAACCACAATGAGCAGTTCTTC. Translated: CASDTSGTNHNEQFF. The genes are TRBV18 and TRBJ2-1; D gene uncertain. The CDR3 extends over 15 amino acids. From germline, CDR1 is KGHSH and CDR2 LQKENI. Trimming cost V 8 bases and J 5 bases, with 19 bases left between them.

The chain joins TRBV12-3 or TRBV12-4 to TRBJ2-5, with 10 bases aligning to TRBD2. The CDR3 runs 16 residues. The V gene end was trimmed by 6 bases and the J gene end by 4 bases; junction bases not matched to a gene: 11. CDR3 in DNA: TGTGCCAGCAGCCTTATCAGCGGGAGGGCCGTAGAGACCCAGTACTTC. Its protein is CASSLISGRAVETQYF.

In its sample, this clonotype was seen many times. The chain combines TRBV29-1 with TRBJ2-1, with unresolved D. V was shortened by 2 bases and J by 0 bases, with 11 bases between the two germline ends. CDR3 length equals 15 residues. Germline CDR1 and CDR2: SQVTM and ANQGSEA. CDR3 sequence reads: CSVERVESSYNEQFF. CDR3 nucleotide sequence: TGCAGCGTTGAAAGGGTGGAAAGCTCCTACAATGAGCAGTTCTTC.

This clonotype was picked up many times. This chain joins TRBV10-3 and TRBJ2-1; 14 bases agree with TRBD2. This CDR3 has 15 residues. Germline values: CDR1 ENHRY, CDR2 SYGVKD. V dropped 6 bases and J dropped 10; count of bases not matched to a gene: 8. The CDR3 DNA is TGTGCCATCAGACCGGGACTAGCGGGAGTAGAGGAGCAGTTCTTC. It specifies CAIRPGLAGVEEQFF.